These 7 T cell receptor beta chains originate from one sample sequenced in a study of T cell repertoires in cytomegalovirus infection. TCRdb used MiXCR to reprocess the reads, holding one entry per CDR3 protein. The sample lists 400,000 or so distinct CDR3 sequences, 25% to 40% seen once, with roughly an eighth in the top ten. The sample comprised PBMCs. These receptors were taken from a human donor in good health (CMV status not recorded). Some clones in this sample may be carry-over from other donors' samples.

This clonotype has a count of ten or more. V gene TRBV7-2 combines with J gene TRBJ2-5; TRBD2 matches 9 bases. The CDR3 length is 17 residues. CDR1 is SGHTA and CDR2 is FQGNSA in the germline V gene. The ends lost 1 base at V and 5 bases at J; junction bases unmatched: 11. CDR3 bases: TGTGCCAGCAGCTTAGGGCTCCGCGGGGGGGCTCATGAGACCCAGTACTTC. Residues: CASSLGLRGGAHETQYF.

This clonotype was seen ten or more times. The genes are TRBV12-3 or TRBV12-4 and TRBJ2-5, with 9 bases aligning to TRBD1. Germline trimming cut 3 bases from V and 4 bases from J; bases unmatched to any gene: 6. This CDR3 contains 15 residues. CDR3 loop: CASSFGTGRTETQYF. The CDR3 nucleotides read TGTGCCAGCAGTTTTGGGACAGGGAGGACAGAGACCCAGTACTTC.

In this sample, this clonotype turned up a few times. The chain has TRBV12-5 and TRBJ2-7, with 9 positions matching TRBD1. The V gene's germline CDR1 is LGHNT and CDR2 FRNRAP. The V and J ends lost 6 bases and 2 bases, in that order; junction bases with no gene match: 20. The CDR3 covers 19 residues. CDR3 loop: CASGGRTGVNSGTTYEQYF. Written as DNA, the CDR3 is TGTGCTAGTGGGGGGAGGACAGGGGTTAACTCGGGGACGACCTACGAGCAGTACTTC.

This sequence joins TRBV5-1 and TRBJ2-2, with 7 bases aligning to TRBD2. Germline loops: CDR1 SGHRS, CDR2 YFSETQ. The CDR3 sequence is 17 residues long. V gave up 0 bases and J gave up 0 bases; unmatched junction bases: 5. CDR3 sequence: CASSLVSGTTNTGELFF. The CDR3 DNA sequence: TGCGCCAGCAGCTTGGTCTCGGGGACTACGAACACCGGGGAGCTGTTTTTT.

The chain has TRBV2 and TRBJ1-1; TRBD1 is a possible D gene (6 bases). Germline CDR1 reads SNHLY; CDR2 reads FYNNEI. The V and J ends lost 6 bases and 2 bases respectively, with 16 bases between them. This CDR3 is 15 amino acids long. The CDR3 spells CASRDGQPHNTEAFF. The CDR3 DNA sequence: TGTGCCAGCAGGGACGGACAGCCGCATAACACTGAAGCTTTCTTT.

At least ten counts were recorded for this clonotype. The J gene is TRBJ1-1, the V gene TRBV7-8; no definite D call. V was clipped by 1 base and J by 1 base, with 7 bases between them. This CDR3 has 14 amino acids. CDR1 is SGHVS, CDR2 FQNEAQ, per germline. The DNA of the CDR3 is TGTGCCAGCAGCTTAGAGTTTGGGAACACTGAAGCTTTCTTT. Its protein is CASSLEFGNTEAFF.

V and J are TRBV6-1 and TRBJ2-3, with D maybe TRBD1 (6 bases). Trimming pared 6 bases from V and 6 bases from J, leaving 13 bases between. Germline V gene data show CDR1 as MNHNS and CDR2 as SASEGT. The CDR3 loop spans 13 amino acids. The CDR3 nucleotides are TGTGCCAGCAGCGCTAACAGGGATGATACGCAGTATTTT. It translates to CASSANRDDTQYF.